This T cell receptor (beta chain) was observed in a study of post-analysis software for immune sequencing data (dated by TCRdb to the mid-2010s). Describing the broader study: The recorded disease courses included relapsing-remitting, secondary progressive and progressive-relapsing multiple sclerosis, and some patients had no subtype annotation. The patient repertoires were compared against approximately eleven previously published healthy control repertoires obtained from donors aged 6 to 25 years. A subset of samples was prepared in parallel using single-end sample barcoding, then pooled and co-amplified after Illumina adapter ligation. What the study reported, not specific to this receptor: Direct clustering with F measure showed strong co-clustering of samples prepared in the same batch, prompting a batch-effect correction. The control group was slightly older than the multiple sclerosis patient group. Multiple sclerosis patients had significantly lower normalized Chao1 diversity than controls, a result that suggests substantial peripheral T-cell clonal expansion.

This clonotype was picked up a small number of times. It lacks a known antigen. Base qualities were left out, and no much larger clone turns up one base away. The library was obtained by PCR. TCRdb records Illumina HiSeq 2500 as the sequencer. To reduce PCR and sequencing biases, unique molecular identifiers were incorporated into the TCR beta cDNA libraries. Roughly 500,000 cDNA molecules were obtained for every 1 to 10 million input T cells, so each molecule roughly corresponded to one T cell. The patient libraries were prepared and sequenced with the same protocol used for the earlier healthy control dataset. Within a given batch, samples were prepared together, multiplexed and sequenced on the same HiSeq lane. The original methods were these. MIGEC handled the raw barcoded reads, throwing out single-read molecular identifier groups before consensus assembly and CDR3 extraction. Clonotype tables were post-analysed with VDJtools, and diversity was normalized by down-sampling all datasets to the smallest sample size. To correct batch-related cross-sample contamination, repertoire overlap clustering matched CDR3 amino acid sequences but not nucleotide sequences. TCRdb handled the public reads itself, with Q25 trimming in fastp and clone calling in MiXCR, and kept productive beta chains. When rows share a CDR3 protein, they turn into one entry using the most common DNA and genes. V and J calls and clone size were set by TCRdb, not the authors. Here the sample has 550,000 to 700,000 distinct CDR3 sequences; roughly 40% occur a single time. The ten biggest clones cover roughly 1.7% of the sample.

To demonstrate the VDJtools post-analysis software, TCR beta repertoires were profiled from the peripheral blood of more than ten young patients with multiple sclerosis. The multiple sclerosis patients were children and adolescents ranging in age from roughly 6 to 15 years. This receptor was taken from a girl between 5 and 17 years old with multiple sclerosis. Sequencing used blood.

The nucleotide sequence is given as TGCAGTGCTGAACGGACAGGGCAAGAGACCCAGTACTTC. Translated, this gives CSAERTGQETQYF. The chain is encoded by TRBV20-1 joined to TRBJ2-5; a stretch of 8 junction bases matches TRBD1. CDR1 DFQATT and CDR2 SNEGSKA are derived from the germline V gene (reference sequence). The CDR3 holds 13 amino acids from the cysteine to the phenylalanine. Left in the record is the CDR3 DNA by itself, 39 bases read in frame from the first base. After removal of 5 bases from V and 2 bases from J, the junction retains 4 bases not matched to a gene.